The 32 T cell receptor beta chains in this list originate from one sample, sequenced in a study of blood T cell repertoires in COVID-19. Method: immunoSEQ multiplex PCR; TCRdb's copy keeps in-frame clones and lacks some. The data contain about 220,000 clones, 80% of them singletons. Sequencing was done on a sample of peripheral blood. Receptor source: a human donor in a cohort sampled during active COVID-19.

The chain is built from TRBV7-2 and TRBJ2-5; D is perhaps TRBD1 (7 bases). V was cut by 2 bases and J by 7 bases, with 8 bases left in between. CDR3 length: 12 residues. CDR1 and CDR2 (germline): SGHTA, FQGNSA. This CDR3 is CASSLQGGTQYF. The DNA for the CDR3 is TGTGCCAGCAGCTTACAGGGGGGGACCCAGTACTTC.

CDR3 bases: TGTGCCAGCAGCTTAGTACAGGGCTACGAGCAGTACTTC. Protein: CASSLVQGYEQYF. J is TRBJ2-7 and V is TRBV11-2, with D possibly TRBD1 on 6 matching bases. Per germline, CDR1 SGHAT and CDR2 FQNNGV. The CDR3 loop spans 13 amino acids. V lost 1 base to trimming and J lost 3 bases, with 7 bases between them.

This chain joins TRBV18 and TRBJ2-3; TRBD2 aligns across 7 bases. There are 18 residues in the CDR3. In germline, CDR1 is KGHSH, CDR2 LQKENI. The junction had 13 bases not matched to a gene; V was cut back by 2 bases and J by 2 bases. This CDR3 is CASSPGRELGRFTDTQYF. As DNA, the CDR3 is TGTGCCAGCTCACCAGGGCGGGAGCTCGGGAGGTTCACAGATACGCAGTATTTT. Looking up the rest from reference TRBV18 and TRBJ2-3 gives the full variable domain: NAGVMQNPRHLVRRRGQEARLRCSPMKGHSHVYWYRQLPEEGLKFMVYLQKENIIDESGMPKERFSAEFPKEGPSILRIQQVVRGDSAAYFCASSPGRELGRFTDTQYFGPGTRLTVL.

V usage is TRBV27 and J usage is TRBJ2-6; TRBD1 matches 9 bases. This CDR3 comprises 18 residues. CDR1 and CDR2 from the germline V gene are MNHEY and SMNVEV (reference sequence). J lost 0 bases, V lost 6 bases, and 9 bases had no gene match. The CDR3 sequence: CASSRTGQGNSGANVLTF. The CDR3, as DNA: TGTGCCAGCAGCCGTACGGGACAGGGCAACTCTGGGGCCAACGTCCTGACTTTC.

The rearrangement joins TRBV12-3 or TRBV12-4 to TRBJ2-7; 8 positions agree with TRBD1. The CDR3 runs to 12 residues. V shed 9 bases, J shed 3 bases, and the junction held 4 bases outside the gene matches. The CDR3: CASQGAGYEQYF. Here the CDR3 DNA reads TGTGCCAGTCAGGGGGCTGGCTACGAGCAGTACTTC.

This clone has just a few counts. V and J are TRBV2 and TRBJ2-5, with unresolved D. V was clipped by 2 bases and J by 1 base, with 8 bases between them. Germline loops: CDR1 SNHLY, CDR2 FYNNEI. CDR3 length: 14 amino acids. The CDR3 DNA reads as TGTGCCAGCAGTGAACCCTCAGTCCAAGAGACCCAGTACTTC. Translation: CASSEPSVQETQYF.

As DNA, the CDR3 is TGTGCCAGCAGCTCGAGCCGGGACAGGACCTACGAGCAGTACTTC. Amino acid sequence: CASSSSRDRTYEQYF. This sequence joins TRBV11-1 and TRBJ2-7; 8 nucleotides line up with TRBD1. The V segment lost 4 bases and the J segment 2 bases; nucleotides outside the gene matches: 7. This CDR3 is 15 amino acids long. Germline CDR1 SGHAT, CDR2 FQDESV (reference sequence). The full variable domain, its missing parts supplied by reference TRBV11-1 and TRBJ2-7, is EAEVAQSPRYKITEKSQAVAFWCDPISGHATLYWYRQILGQGPELLVQFQDESVVDDSQLPKDRFSAERLKGVDSTLKIQPAELGDSAMYLCASSSSRDRTYEQYFGPGTRLTVT.

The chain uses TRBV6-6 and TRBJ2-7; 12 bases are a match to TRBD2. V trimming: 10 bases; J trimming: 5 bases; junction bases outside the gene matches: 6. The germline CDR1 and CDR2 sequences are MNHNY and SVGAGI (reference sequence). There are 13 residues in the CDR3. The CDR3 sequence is CATQTSGRDEQYF. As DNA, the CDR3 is TGTGCCACCCAGACTAGCGGGAGAGACGAGCAGTACTTC.

The CDR3 nucleotides are TGTGCCAGCAAAACTAGCGGAGCTTACAATGAGCAGTTCTTC. Encoded protein: CASKTSGAYNEQFF. The chain employs TRBV5-6 and TRBJ2-1; 8 bases match TRBD2. The CDR3 is 14 amino acids. Germline trimming cut 6 bases from V and 4 bases from J; bases unmatched to any gene: 6. Germline CDR1 SGHDT, CDR2 YYEEEE.

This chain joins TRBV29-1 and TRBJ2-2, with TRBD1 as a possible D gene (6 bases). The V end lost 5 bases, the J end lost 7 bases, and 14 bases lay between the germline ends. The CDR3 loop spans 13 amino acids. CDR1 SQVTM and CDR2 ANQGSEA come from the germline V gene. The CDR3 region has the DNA TGCAGCGTTATACAGGGACAAGTCGGGGAGCTGTTTTTT. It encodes CSVIQGQVGELFF.

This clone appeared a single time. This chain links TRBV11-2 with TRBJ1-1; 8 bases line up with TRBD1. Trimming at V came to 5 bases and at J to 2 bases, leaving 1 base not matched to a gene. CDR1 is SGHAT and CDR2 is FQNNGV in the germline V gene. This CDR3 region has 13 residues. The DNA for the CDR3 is TGTGCCAGCAGCCAGGGGGCAAACACTGAAGCTTTCTTT. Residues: CASSQGANTEAFF.

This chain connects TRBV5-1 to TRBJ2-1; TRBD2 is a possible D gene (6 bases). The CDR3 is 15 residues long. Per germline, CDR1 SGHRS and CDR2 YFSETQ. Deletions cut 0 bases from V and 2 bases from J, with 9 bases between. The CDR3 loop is CASSLVAGPYNEQFF. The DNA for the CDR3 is TGCGCCAGCAGCTTGGTTGCGGGACCCTACAATGAGCAGTTCTTC.

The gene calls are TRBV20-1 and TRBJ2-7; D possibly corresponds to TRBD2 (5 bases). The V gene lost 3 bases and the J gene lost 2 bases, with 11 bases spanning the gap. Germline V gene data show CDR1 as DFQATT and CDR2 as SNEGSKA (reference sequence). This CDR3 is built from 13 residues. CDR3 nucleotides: TGCAGTGCTAGTAGACGGGATGCCTACGAGCAGTACTTC. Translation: CSASRRDAYEQYF.

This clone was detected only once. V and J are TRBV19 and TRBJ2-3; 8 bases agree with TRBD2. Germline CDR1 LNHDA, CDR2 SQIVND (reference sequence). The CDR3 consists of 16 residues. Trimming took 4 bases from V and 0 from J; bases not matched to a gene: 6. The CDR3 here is CASSTGLARSTDTQYF. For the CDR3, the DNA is TGTGCCAGTAGTACCGGACTAGCTCGCAGCACAGATACGCAGTATTTT.

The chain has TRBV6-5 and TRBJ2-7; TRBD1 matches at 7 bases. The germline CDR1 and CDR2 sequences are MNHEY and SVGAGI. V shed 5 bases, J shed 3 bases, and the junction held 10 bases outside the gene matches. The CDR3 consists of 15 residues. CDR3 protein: CASSPALDRIYEQYF. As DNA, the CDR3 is TGTGCCAGCAGTCCCGCCTTGGACAGGATCTACGAGCAGTACTTC.

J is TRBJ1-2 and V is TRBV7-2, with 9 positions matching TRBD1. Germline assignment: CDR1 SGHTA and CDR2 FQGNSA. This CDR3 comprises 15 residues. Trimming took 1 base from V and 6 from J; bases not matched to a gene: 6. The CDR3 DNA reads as TGTGCCAGCAGCTTAGGGGGACAGGGCATCAATGGCTACACCTTC. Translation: CASSLGGQGINGYTF.

DNA for the CDR3: TGTGCCAGCAGCTTAGAGCCGGCGGGAGTGAACGAGCAGTACTTC. Translating gives CASSLEPAGVNEQYF. The chain couples TRBV11-3 to TRBJ2-7, with 7 bases aligning to TRBD2. The junction had 7 bases not matched to a gene; V was cut back by 0 bases and J by 5 bases. CDR3 length equals 15 residues. Germline loops: CDR1 SGHNT, CDR2 YENEEA.

The CDR3 here is CAWSTGGETQYF. The CDR3 bases are TGTGCCTGGAGTACGGGAGGCGAGACCCAGTACTTC. The V and J genes are TRBV30 and TRBJ2-5, with TRBD2 matching 7 bases. With 2 bases clipped from V and 5 bases from J, the junction kept 2 bases outside the gene matches. The length of the CDR3 is 12 residues. Germline V gene sequence: CDR1 GTSNPN, CDR2 SVGIG (reference sequence). Using reference TRBV30 and TRBJ2-5 for the parts outside the CDR3, the full variable domain is SQTIHQWPATLVQPVGSPLSLECTVEGTSNPNLYWYRQAAGRGLQLLFYSVGIGQISSEVPQNLSASRPQDRQFILSSKKLLLSDSGFYLCAWSTGGETQYFGPGTRLLVL.

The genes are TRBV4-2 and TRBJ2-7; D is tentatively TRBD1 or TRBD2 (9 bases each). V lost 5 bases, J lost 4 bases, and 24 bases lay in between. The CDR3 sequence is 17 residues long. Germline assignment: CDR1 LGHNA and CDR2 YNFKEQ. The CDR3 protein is CASSGQGISGRLYEQYF. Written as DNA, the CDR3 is TGTGCCAGCAGCGGACAGGGGATTAGCGGGAGATTGTACGAGCAGTACTTC.

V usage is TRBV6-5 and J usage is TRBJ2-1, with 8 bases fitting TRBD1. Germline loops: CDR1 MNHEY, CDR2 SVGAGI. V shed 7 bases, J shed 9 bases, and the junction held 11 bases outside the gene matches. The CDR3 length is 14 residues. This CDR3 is CASIRQGARGEQFF. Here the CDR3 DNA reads TGTGCCAGCATTCGGCAGGGGGCCAGGGGTGAGCAGTTCTTC.

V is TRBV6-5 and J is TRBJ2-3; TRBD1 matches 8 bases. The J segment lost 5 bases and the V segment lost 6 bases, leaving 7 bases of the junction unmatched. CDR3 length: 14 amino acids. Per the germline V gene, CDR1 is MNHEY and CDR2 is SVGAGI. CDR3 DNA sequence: TGTGCCAGCAGCCTGGACAGGGTGATAGATACGCAGTATTTT. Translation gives CASSLDRVIDTQYF.

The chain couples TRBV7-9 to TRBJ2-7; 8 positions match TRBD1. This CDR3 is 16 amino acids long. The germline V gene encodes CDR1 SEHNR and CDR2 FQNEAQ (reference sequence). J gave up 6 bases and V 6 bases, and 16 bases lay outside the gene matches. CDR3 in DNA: TGTGCCAGCAGTCCCGACAGGGGTATATCTTTGGGCGAGCAGTACTTC. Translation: CASSPDRGISLGEQYF.

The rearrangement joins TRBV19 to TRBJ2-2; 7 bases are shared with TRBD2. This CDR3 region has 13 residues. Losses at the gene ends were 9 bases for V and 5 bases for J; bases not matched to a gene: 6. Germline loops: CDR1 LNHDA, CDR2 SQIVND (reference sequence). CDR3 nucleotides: TGTGCCAGAACCGGGGGGAAAACCGGGGAGCTGTTTTTT. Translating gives CARTGGKTGELFF.

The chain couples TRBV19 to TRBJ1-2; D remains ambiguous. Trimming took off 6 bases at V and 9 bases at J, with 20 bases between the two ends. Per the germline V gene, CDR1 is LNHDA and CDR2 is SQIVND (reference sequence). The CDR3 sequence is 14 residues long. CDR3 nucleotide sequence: TGTGCCAGTAGGACCGAAGGTCTCACGAGGAGCTACACCTTC. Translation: CASRTEGLTRSYTF.

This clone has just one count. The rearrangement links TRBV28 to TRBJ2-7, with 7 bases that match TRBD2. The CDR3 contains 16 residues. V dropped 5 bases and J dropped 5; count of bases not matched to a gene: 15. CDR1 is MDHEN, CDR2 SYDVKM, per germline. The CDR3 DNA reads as TGTGCCAGCAGTCTCTACGCGGGAGAATATAGGGACGAGCAGTACTTC. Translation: CASSLYAGEYRDEQYF. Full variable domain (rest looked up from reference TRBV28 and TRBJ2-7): DVKVTQSSRYLVKRTGEKVFLECVQDMDHENMFWYRQDPGLGLRLIYFSYDVKMKEKGDIPEGYSVSREKKERFSLILESASTNQTSMYLCASSLYAGEYRDEQYFGPGTRLTVT.

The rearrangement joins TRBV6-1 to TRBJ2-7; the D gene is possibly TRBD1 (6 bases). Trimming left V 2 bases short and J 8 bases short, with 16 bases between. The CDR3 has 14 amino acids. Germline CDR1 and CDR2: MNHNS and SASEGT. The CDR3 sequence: CASSETGWSIQQYF. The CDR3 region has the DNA TGTGCCAGCAGTGAAACAGGGTGGTCTATCCAGCAGTACTTC.

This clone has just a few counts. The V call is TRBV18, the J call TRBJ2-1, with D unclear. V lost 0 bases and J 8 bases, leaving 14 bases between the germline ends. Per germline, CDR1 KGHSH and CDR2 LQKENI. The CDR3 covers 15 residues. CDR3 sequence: CASSPPNYLADEQFF. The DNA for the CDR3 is TGTGCCAGCTCACCACCGAACTACTTGGCTGATGAGCAGTTCTTC.

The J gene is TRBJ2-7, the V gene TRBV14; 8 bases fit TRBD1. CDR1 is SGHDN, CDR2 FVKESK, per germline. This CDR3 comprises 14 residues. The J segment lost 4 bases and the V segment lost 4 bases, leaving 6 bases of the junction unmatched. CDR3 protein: CASSPRQGRYEQYF. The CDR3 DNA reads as TGTGCCAGCAGCCCCCGACAGGGGAGATACGAGCAGTACTTC.

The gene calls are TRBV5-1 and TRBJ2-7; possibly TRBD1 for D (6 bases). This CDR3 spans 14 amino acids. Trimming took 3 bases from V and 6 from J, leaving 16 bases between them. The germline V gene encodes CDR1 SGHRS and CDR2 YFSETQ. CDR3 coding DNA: TGCGCCAGCAGCTGGGACGGACAGCAAGGCGAGCAGTACTTC. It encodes CASSWDGQQGEQYF.

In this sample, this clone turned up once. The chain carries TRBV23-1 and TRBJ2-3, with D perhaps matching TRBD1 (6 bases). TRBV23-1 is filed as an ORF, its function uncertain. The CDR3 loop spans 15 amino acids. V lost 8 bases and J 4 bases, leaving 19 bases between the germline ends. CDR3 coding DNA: TGCGCCAGCGGGCTTTCGACAGGATGCGCAGATACGCAGTATTTT. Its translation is CASGLSTGCADTQYF.

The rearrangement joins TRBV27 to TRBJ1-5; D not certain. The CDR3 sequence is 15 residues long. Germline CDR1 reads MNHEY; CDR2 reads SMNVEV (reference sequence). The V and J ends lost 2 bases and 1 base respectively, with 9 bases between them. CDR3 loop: CASSLRAGSNQPQHF. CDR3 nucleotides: TGTGCCAGCAGTTTACGCGCGGGGAGCAATCAGCCCCAGCATTTT.

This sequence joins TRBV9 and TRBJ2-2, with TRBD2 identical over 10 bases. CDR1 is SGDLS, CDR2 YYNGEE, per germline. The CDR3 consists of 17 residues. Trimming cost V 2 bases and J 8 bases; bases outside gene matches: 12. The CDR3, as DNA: TGTGCCAGCAGCGTCGCGGGACTAGCGAGTGTAGCTGGGGAGCTGTTTTTT. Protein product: CASSVAGLASVAGELFF.